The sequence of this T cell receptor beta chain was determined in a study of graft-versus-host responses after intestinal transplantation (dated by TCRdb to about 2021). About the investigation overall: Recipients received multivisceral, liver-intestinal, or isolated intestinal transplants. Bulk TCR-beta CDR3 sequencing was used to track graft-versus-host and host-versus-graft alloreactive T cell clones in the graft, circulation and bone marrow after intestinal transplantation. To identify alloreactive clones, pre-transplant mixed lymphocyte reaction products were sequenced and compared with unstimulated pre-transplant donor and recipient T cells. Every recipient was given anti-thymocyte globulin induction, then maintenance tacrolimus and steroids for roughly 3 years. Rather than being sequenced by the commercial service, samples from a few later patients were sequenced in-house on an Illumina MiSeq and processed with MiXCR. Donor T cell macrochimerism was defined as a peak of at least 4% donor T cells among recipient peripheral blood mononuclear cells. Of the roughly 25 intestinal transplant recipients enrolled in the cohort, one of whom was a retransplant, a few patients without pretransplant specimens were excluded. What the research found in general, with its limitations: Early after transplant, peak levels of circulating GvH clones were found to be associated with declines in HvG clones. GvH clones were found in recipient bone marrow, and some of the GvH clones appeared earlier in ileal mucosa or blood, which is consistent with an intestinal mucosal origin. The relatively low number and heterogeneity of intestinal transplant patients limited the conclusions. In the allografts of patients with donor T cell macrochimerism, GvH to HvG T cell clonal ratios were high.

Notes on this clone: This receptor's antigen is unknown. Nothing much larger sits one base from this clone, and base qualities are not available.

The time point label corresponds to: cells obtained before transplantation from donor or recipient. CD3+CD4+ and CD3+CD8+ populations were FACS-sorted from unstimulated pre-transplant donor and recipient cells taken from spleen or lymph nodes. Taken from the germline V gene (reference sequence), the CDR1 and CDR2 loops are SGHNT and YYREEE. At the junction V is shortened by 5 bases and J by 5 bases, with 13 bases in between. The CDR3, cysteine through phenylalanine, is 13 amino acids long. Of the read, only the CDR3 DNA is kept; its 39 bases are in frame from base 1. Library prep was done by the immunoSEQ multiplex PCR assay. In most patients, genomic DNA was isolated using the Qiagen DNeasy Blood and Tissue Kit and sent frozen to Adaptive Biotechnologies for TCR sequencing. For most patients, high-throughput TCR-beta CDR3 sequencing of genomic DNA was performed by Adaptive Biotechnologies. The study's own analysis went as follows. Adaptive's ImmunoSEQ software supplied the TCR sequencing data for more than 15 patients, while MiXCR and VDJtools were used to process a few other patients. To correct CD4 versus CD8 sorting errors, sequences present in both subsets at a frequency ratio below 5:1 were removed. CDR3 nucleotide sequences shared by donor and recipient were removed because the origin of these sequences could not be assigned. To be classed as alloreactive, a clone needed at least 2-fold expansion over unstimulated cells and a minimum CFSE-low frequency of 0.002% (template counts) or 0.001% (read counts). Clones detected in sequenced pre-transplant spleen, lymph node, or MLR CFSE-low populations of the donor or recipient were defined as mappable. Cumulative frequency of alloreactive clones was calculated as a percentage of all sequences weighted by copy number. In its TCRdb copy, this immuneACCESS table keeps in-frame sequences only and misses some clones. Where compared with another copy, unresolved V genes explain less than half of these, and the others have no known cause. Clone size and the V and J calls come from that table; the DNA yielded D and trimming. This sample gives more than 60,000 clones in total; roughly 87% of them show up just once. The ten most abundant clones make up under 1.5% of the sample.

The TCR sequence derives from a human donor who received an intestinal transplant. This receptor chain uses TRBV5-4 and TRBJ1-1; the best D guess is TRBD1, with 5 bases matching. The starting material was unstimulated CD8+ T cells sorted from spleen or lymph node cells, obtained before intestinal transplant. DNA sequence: TGTGCCAGCAGACCCGGGGGAGAGACTGAAGCTTTCTTT. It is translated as CASRPGGETEAFF.